Below, 27 T cell receptor beta chains from the same sample are listed, as sequenced in a study of blood T cell repertoires in COVID-19. The repertoire was sequenced with immunoSEQ multiplex PCR; TCRdb's copy has only in-frame clones and lacks some. The repertoire has about 150,000 clones, about 90% of them found once; the top ten carry about 2%. Source material: peripheral blood. These receptors were obtained from a human donor in a cohort sampled during active COVID-19.

The CDR3 sequence is CASSSLRGNEQFF. CDR3 coding DNA: TGTGCCAGCAGTTCATTAAGGGGAAATGAGCAGTTCTTC. This chain uses TRBV6-6 with TRBJ2-1; TRBD1 is a possible D gene (5 bases). This CDR3 spans 13 amino acids. V was trimmed by 4 bases and J by 7 bases, leaving 11 bases between them. CDR1 is MNHNY, CDR2 SVGAGI, per germline (reference sequence).

This chain connects TRBV5-1 to TRBJ1-2, with D uncertain. This CDR3 comprises 15 residues. V lost 3 bases and J lost 3, with 15 bases in between. The germline gives CDR1 SGHRS, CDR2 YFSETQ. The CDR3 DNA follows: TGCGCCAGCAGCTCAGCCGACATGAGGGACTATGGCTACACCTTC. It encodes CASSSADMRDYGYTF.

The chain joins TRBV4-3 to TRBJ2-2; TRBD1 agrees at 8 bases. V was pared by 6 bases and J by 3 bases, with 6 bases of the junction left unmatched. Looked up from germline, CDR1 is LGHNA and CDR2 is YSLEER. This CDR3 has 15 residues. CDR3 in DNA: TGCGCCAGCAGGGTGGACAGGGTGGACACCGGGGAGCTGTTTTTT. Its translation: CASRVDRVDTGELFF.

J is TRBJ1-6 and V is TRBV5-1; 9 nucleotides align to TRBD1. This CDR3 has 16 amino acids. Germline V gives CDR1 SGHRS, CDR2 YFSETQ. With 5 bases clipped from V and 4 bases from J, the junction kept 7 bases outside the gene matches. CDR3 amino acids: CASRPTGGIYNSPLHF. The CDR3, as DNA: TGCGCCAGCAGACCGACAGGGGGGATATATAATTCACCCCTCCACTTT.

CDR3 residues: CASSPDRFQEKLFF. The CDR3 bases are TGTGCCAGCTCACCGGACAGGTTTCAAGAAAAACTGTTTTTT. The J gene is TRBJ1-4, the V gene TRBV18, with TRBD1 identical over 7 bases. Germline assignment: CDR1 KGHSH and CDR2 LQKENI. CDR3 length: 14 amino acids. Losses at the gene ends were 3 bases for V and 8 bases for J; bases not matched to a gene: 6.

The chain carries TRBV7-8 and TRBJ2-1, with 11 bases fitting TRBD2. J lost 4 bases, V lost 3 bases, and 5 bases had no gene match. Germline V lookup: CDR1 SGHVS, CDR2 FQNEAQ. This CDR3 has 16 residues. The CDR3 protein is CASSLPSGGSYNEQFF. The CDR3 DNA follows: TGTGCCAGCAGCTTGCCTAGCGGGGGGTCTTACAATGAGCAGTTCTTC.

The chain joins TRBV4-3 to TRBJ2-7; D is perhaps TRBD1 (5 bases). Germline V gene sequence: CDR1 LGHNA, CDR2 YSLEER. Trimming left V 0 bases short and J 2 bases short, with 20 bases between. The length of the CDR3 is 18 residues. As DNA, the CDR3 is TGCGCCAGCAGCCAAGATCTTTCTAGGGGTTCCTTGGCCTACGAGCAGTACTTC. The encoded protein is CASSQDLSRGSLAYEQYF.

This clone was picked up one time. The chain has TRBV11-2 and TRBJ2-7; the match to TRBD2 covers 11 bases. The germline gives CDR1 SGHAT, CDR2 FQNNGV. This CDR3 spans 14 amino acids. The J segment lost 6 bases and the V segment lost 3 bases, leaving 4 bases of the junction unmatched. The CDR3 DNA reads as TGTGCCAGCAGCTTCTATAGCGGGAGGGGCGAGCAGTACTTC. The encoded protein is CASSFYSGRGEQYF. The variable domain in full, with the rest retrieved from reference TRBV11-2 and TRBJ2-7, is EAGVAQSPRYKIIEKRQSVAFWCNPISGHATLYWYQQILGQGPKLLIQFQNNGVVDDSQLPKDRFSAERLKGVDSTLKIQPAKLEDSAVYLCASSFYSGRGEQYFGPGTRLTVT.

This clone is a singleton in its sample. The CDR3 coding sequence is TGTGCCAGCACCCGGGGGTCCTTAAACTACGAGCAGTACTTC. Translation gives CASTRGSLNYEQYF. V and J are TRBV5-6 and TRBJ2-7, with a weak D call TRBD2 (6 bases). The CDR3 is 14 residues long. Between the trimmed V and J ends, which lost 6 bases and 3 bases, there was a span of 16 bases. In germline, CDR1 is SGHDT, CDR2 YYEEEE.

The sample holds a few counts of this clone. The rearrangement uses TRBV6-2 or TRBV6-3 and TRBJ1-5; D is ambiguous. Per germline, CDR1 MNHEY and CDR2 SVGEGT. Trimming removed 4 bases at V and 3 bases at J, with 13 bases between. This CDR3 has 15 amino acids. CDR3 sequence reads: CASSLIAGSNQPQHF. CDR3 DNA sequence: TGTGCCAGCAGTTTGATAGCTGGCTCCAATCAGCCCCAGCATTTT.

The chain carries TRBV4-1 and TRBJ2-7, with 7 nucleotides matching TRBD2. Germline-derived CDR1 and CDR2 are MGHRA and YSYEKL. The junction had 5 bases not matched to a gene; V was cut back by 1 base and J by 2 bases. The length of the CDR3 is 15 residues. The CDR3 spells CASSQVGRGPYEQYF. In nucleotides, the CDR3 is TGCGCCAGCAGCCAAGTGGGGAGGGGCCCCTACGAGCAGTACTTC.

This rearrangement joins TRBV19 to TRBJ2-1; tentatively, D is TRBD2 (5 bases). Germline V gives CDR1 LNHDA, CDR2 SQIVND (reference sequence). This CDR3 region has 13 residues. The V gene lost 8 bases and the J gene lost 4 bases, with 12 bases spanning the gap. The CDR3 region is CASSRWRYNEQFF. Here the CDR3 DNA reads TGTGCCAGTTCCCGTTGGAGGTACAATGAGCAGTTCTTC.

The chain employs TRBV27 and TRBJ2-4; 9 bases line up with TRBD1. Germline-derived CDR1 and CDR2 are MNHEY and SMNVEV (reference sequence). The J segment lost 8 bases and the V segment lost 6 bases, leaving 5 bases of the junction unmatched. The CDR3 sequence is 13 residues long. The CDR3 DNA sequence: TGTGCCAGCAGACAGGGGGCGGGGGACATTCAGTACTTC. It codes for CASRQGAGDIQYF.

The chain couples TRBV28 to TRBJ2-7; 7 nucleotides match TRBD1. In germline, CDR1 is MDHEN, CDR2 SYDVKM. V trimming: 1 base; J trimming: 0 bases; junction bases outside the gene matches: 3. The CDR3 consists of 15 residues. The chain's CDR3 is CASSLYGDSSYEQYF. The CDR3 DNA is TGTGCCAGCAGTTTATATGGGGACAGCTCCTACGAGCAGTACTTC.

J is TRBJ2-1 and V is TRBV11-3, with TRBD2 as a possible D gene (5 bases). Germline-derived CDR1 and CDR2 are SGHNT and YENEEA. The CDR3 is 14 amino acids. V was shortened by 5 bases and J by 8 bases, with 16 bases between the two germline ends. CDR3: CASSRHDYPDEQFF. The CDR3 DNA reads as TGTGCCAGCAGCCGGCACGACTATCCCGATGAGCAGTTCTTC.

This clone was seen a single time. The V and J genes are TRBV19 and TRBJ2-1; 9 nucleotides align to TRBD2. The germline V gene has CDR1 LNHDA and CDR2 SQIVND (reference sequence). The CDR3 has 16 residues. The junction had 12 bases not matched to a gene; V was cut back by 1 base and J by 11 bases. The CDR3 region is CASSIGVGTSPLKQFF. CDR3 sequence (DNA): TGTGCCAGTAGTATAGGAGTAGGGACTAGCCCCTTGAAGCAGTTCTTC.

This clone is a singleton in its sample. The chain is built from TRBV29-1 and TRBJ2-4, with 8 bases aligning to TRBD2. Germline CDR1 reads SQVTM; CDR2 reads ANQGSEA. This CDR3 has 17 residues. V trimming: 4 bases; J trimming: 8 bases; junction bases outside the gene matches: 19. The CDR3, as DNA: TGCAGCGTTGTTGGGTTTCGGCGGGAGGCCAGGGAGGACATTCAGTACTTC. Protein product: CSVVGFRREAREDIQYF.

V gene TRBV24-1 combines with J gene TRBJ2-7; D gene ambiguous. Germline V gives CDR1 KGHDR, CDR2 SFDVKD. This CDR3 contains 11 residues. Trimming pared 3 bases from V and 7 bases from J, leaving 6 bases between. The CDR3 sequence is CATSDRWEQYF. CDR3 nucleotides: TGTGCCACCAGTGATCGGTGGGAGCAGTACTTC.

CDR3 in amino acids: CASSYGTGSSGNTIYF. The CDR3 region has the DNA TGTGCCAGCAGCTACGGGACAGGGAGCTCTGGAAACACCATATATTTT. The chain has TRBV28 and TRBJ1-3; TRBD1 aligns across 9 bases. The length of the CDR3 is 16 residues. The V and J ends lost 6 bases and 0 bases, in that order; junction bases with no gene match: 6. Germline CDR1 MDHEN, CDR2 SYDVKM.

The gene calls are TRBV10-3 and TRBJ2-1, with D unresolved. Germline loops: CDR1 ENHRY, CDR2 SYGVKD. The ends were cut back, 3 bases at V and 2 bases at J, with 5 bases in the middle. This CDR3 spans 13 amino acids. In DNA, the CDR3 is TGTGCCATCAGTGAATCCACCTACAATGAGCAGTTCTTC. Protein sequence: CAISESTYNEQFF.

The chain uses TRBV6-6 and TRBJ2-3; D uncertain. Trimming removed 6 bases from V and 6 bases from J, with 19 bases in between. In germline, CDR1 is MNHNY, CDR2 SVGAGI (reference sequence). There are 15 residues in the CDR3. CDR3: CASSSRGNGVDTQYF. The DNA of the CDR3 is TGTGCCAGCAGCTCCCGCGGAAATGGAGTCGATACGCAGTATTTT.

The V call is TRBV5-1, the J call TRBJ2-1; 8 bases line up with TRBD1. Trimming at V came to 4 bases and at J to 7 bases, leaving 7 bases not matched to a gene. Germline loops: CDR1 SGHRS, CDR2 YFSETQ. This CDR3 region has 14 residues. Written as DNA, the CDR3 is TGCGCCAGCAGCAACCCGCAGGGGGCGAATGAGCAGTTCTTC. Protein: CASSNPQGANEQFF.

The rearrangement links TRBV9 to TRBJ1-1, with 7 bases aligning to TRBD1. V lost 2 bases to trimming and J lost 0 bases; unmatched junction nucleotides: 7. Germline CDR1 reads SGDLS; CDR2 reads YYNGEE. The length of the CDR3 is 16 residues. The DNA for the CDR3 is TGTGCCAGCAGCGTGTTATCCAGGGGGATGAACACTGAAGCTTTCTTT. Protein: CASSVLSRGMNTEAFF.

The genes are TRBV18 and TRBJ1-2, with 7 bases fitting TRBD1. CDR3 length: 16 amino acids. Germline lookup yields CDR1 KGHSH and CDR2 LQKENI. With V trimmed by 1 base and J by 1 base, 6 bases remained unmatched. CDR3 region: CASSPLTGQSNYGYTF. The CDR3 DNA is TGTGCCAGCTCACCACTCACGGGACAGAGTAACTATGGCTACACCTTC.

This clone was counted a single time. The chain carries TRBV11-3 and TRBJ2-4; 7 bases fit TRBD1. V shed 6 bases, J shed 0 bases, and the junction held 5 bases outside the gene matches. Germline V gene data show CDR1 as SGHNT and CDR2 as YENEEA. The CDR3 sequence is 15 residues long. The CDR3: CASRGTVLAKNIQYF. CDR3 DNA: TGTGCCAGCAGGGGGACAGTACTAGCCAAAAACATTCAGTACTTC. The entire variable domain, with the rest obtained from reference TRBV11-3 and TRBJ2-4, is as follows: EAGVVQSPRYKIIEKKQPVAFWCNPISGHNTLYWYLQNLGQGPELLIRYENEEAVDDSQLPKDRFSAERLKGVDSTLKIQPAELGDSAVYLCASRGTVLAKNIQYFGAGTRLSVL.

The V and J genes are TRBV5-4 and TRBJ2-3; D is perhaps TRBD2 (5 bases). Germline V gene lookup returns CDR1 SGHNT and CDR2 YYREEE (reference sequence). The CDR3 is 14 residues long. Trimming pared 0 bases from V and 8 bases from J, leaving 13 bases between. The DNA of the CDR3 is TGTGCCAGCAGCTTGGATGACTACATAGCTACGCAGTATTTT. This sequence encodes CASSLDDYIATQYF.

The genes are TRBV19 and TRBJ1-5; 7 bases agree with TRBD1. Germline trimming cut 4 bases from V and 9 bases from J; bases unmatched to any gene: 3. Germline CDR1 and CDR2: LNHDA and SQIVND (reference sequence). The CDR3 extends over 12 amino acids. The CDR3 loop is CASSKTGLPQHF. The DNA for the CDR3 is TGTGCCAGTAGTAAGACAGGGCTGCCCCAGCATTTT.